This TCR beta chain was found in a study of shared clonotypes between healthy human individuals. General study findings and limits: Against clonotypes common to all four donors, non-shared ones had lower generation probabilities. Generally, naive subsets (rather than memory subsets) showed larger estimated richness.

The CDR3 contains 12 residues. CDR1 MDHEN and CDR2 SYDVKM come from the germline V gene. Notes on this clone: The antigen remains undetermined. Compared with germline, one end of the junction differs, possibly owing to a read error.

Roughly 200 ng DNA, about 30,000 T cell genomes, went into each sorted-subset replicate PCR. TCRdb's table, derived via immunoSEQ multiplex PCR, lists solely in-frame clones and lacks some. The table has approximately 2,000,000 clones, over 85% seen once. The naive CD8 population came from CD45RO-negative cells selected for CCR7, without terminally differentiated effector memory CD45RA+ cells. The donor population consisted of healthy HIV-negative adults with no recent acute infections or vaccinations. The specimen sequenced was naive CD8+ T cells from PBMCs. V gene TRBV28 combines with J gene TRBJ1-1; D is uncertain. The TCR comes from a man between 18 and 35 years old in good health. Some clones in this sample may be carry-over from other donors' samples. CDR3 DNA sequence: TGTGCCAGCATTTTAACCCCAACTGAAGCTTTCTTT. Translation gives CASILTPTEAFF.